This T cell receptor (beta chain) was captured by sequencing in a study of T cell responses to AZD1222 COVID-19 vaccine. For the study at large: Investigators merged groups given second doses at roughly 4 or roughly 12 weeks.

The protocol was immunoSEQ multiplex PCR, while the TCRdb copy is restricted to in-frame clones and leaves out a portion. Among more than 110,000 clones, 93% were seen once, and the ten largest hold 5.1%. About this clone: Its specificity is unknown.

Study-level points and caveats: Regions 160-218 and 743-854 held dominance among vaccine-associated CD4 TCRs, which spanned spike. Clonal diversity was possibly underestimated; the donors were predominantly white British and more often female.

Germline loops: CDR1 MNHEY, CDR2 SMNVEV (reference sequence). The CDR3 consists of 14 residues. V lost 5 bases, J lost 4 bases, and 6 bases stayed unmatched. The sequencing here drew on peripheral blood, taken on day 0 of AZD1222 vaccination. This TCR was recovered from an adult in good health. V and J are TRBV27 and TRBJ2-5; 8 bases match TRBD1. As DNA, the CDR3 is TGTGCCAGCAGTGAATATGACAGGGGAGAGACCCAGTACTTC. It specifies CASSEYDRGETQYF.